Listed below are T cell receptor beta chains from one sample, sequenced in a study of spatial heterogeneity in lung cancer. A single record per CDR3 protein comes from TCRdb applying MiXCR to the 5' RACE reads. The sample records tens of thousands of distinct CDR3 sequences, roughly 12% being singletons. This specimen was PBMCs, taken at surgery. All receptors come from a male donor with early-stage non-small cell lung cancer. Both conserved end residues are part of each CDR3. D genes are given only for firm matches. Rows may omit the clone size; those that give it use once, few, many or a size class.

TRBJ2-1	few	TRBD2	TRBV7-2	CASSSTNLAGEGDEQFF	TGTGCCAGCAGCTCAACCAACCTAGCGGGAGAAGGGGATGAGCAGTTCTTC
TRBJ2-2	NA	TRBD2	TRBV6-1	CASSPLAGGFGELFF	TGTGCCAGCAGTCCGCTAGCGGGAGGGTTCGGGGAGCTGTTTTTT
TRBJ1-1	NA	NA	TRBV6-6	CASSSQGSNTEAFF	TGTGCCAGCAGTTCACAGGGCTCGAACACTGAAGCTTTCTTT
TRBJ2-1	NA	NA	TRBV5-1	CASSLGRTVSYNEQFF	TGCGCCAGCAGCTTGGGCCGGACAGTCTCCTACAATGAGCAGTTCTTC
TRBJ2-5	few	TRBD2	TRBV5-1	CASSPRTSGREETQYF	TGCGCCAGCAGCCCCCGGACTAGCGGGAGGGAAGAGACCCAGTACTTC
TRBJ2-3	NA	NA	TRBV28	CASSAPWSPTGTQYF	TGTGCCAGCAGCGCCCCCTGGAGCCCAACGGGTACGCAGTATTTT
TRBJ2-1	NA	NA	TRBV7-3	CASSLPPSGNEQFF	TGTGCCAGCAGCTTACCCCCATCGGGTAATGAGCAGTTCTTC
TRBJ2-2	few	TRBD2	TRBV12-3/TRBV12-4	CASTKTSGRAHGELFF	TGTGCCAGCACCAAAACTAGCGGGAGGGCCCATGGGGAGCTGTTTTTT
TRBJ2-1	few	TRBD2	TRBV20-1	CSASESLAVLNEQFF	TGCAGTGCTAGCGAATCCCTAGCGGTGCTCAATGAGCAGTTCTTC
TRBJ2-7	few	NA	TRBV5-4	CASSFPGLGVAEQYF	TGTGCCAGCAGCTTCCCCGGACTGGGCGTGGCCGAGCAGTACTTC
TRBJ2-3	few	TRBD2	TRBV12-3/TRBV12-4	CASGPQAGGPDTQYF	TGTGCCAGCGGACCTCAAGCGGGGGGTCCAGATACGCAGTATTTT
TRBJ2-5	many	TRBD1	TRBV10-3	CATLPGTGEETQYF	TGTGCCACCCTGCCCGGGACAGGTGAAGAGACCCAGTACTTC
TRBJ1-1	NA	NA	TRBV7-2	CASSLAGRLNTEAFF	TGTGCCAGCAGCTTAGCCGGGCGACTGAACACTGAAGCTTTCTTT
TRBJ2-3	NA	TRBD2	TRBV20-1	CSAGLAGQHTDTQYF	TGCAGTGCGGGACTAGCGGGGCAACACACAGATACGCAGTATTTT
TRBJ2-7	NA	TRBD2	TRBV5-1	CASSLATGRVHEQYF	TGCGCCAGCAGCTTGGCGACCGGGAGGGTCCACGAGCAGTACTTC
TRBJ2-2	few	TRBD1	TRBV5-1	CASSLVGTGYTGELFF	TGCGCCAGCAGCTTGGTCGGGACAGGGTATACCGGGGAGCTGTTTTTT
TRBJ1-2	NA	NA	TRBV27	CASGLLEKPSGYTF	TGTGCCAGCGGGTTGTTAGAGAAGCCCAGTGGCTACACCTTC
TRBJ2-1	many	NA	TRBV29-1	CSVEDLLRNEQFF	TGCAGCGTTGAAGATCTGCTTAGGAATGAGCAGTTCTTC
TRBJ1-2	few	NA	TRBV28	CASSSPLTRGYTF	TGTGCCAGCAGTTCCCCCCTAACACGTGGCTACACCTTC
TRBJ2-6	many	TRBD2	TRBV20-1	CSARTRLAGDYSSGANVLTF	TGCAGTGCTAGAACCAGACTAGCGGGAGACTATAGCTCTGGGGCCAACGTCCTGACTTTC
TRBJ2-1	few	NA	TRBV12-3/TRBV12-4	CASRNDRNEQFF	TGTGCCAGCAGAAACGACAGAAATGAGCAGTTCTTC
TRBJ1-3	NA	TRBD1	TRBV28	CASLRGPSGNTIYF	TGTGCCAGCCTCAGGGGGCCATCTGGAAACACCATATATTTT
TRBJ2-7	NA	NA	TRBV19	CASSKNRDPYEQYF	TGTGCCAGTAGTAAGAACAGGGACCCCTACGAGCAGTACTTC
TRBJ2-3	few	TRBD2	TRBV7-8	CASSLPSPLAGGPESDTQYF	TGTGCCAGCAGCTTACCGTCTCCCCTAGCGGGAGGGCCTGAGAGTGATACGCAGTATTTT
TRBJ1-2	few	NA	TRBV7-9	CASSLEGGYGYTF	TGTGCCAGCAGCTTAGAGGGGGGATATGGCTACACCTTC